The 17 T cell receptor beta chains presented below share a single source sample, sequenced in a study of cytomegalovirus exposure and HLA in healthy donors. The PCR ran on 60 Vbeta and 13 Jbeta primers. The repertoire was sequenced with immunoSEQ multiplex PCR; TCRdb's copy has only in-frame clones and lacks some. The repertoire holds under 200,000 clones, with about 75% as singletons. Sequenced material: PBMCs. All receptors derive from a man between 18 and 35 years old in good health and CMV-seronegative.

In its sample, this clone was seen once. J is TRBJ2-7 and V is TRBV27, with 7 bases aligning to TRBD2. J was trimmed by 0 bases and V by 5 bases; bases with no gene match: 7. The germline gives CDR1 MNHEY, CDR2 SMNVEV (reference sequence). CDR3 length: 15 amino acids. CDR3 residues: CASSGGERPSYEQYF. CDR3 in DNA: TGTGCCAGCAGTGGGGGGGAACGGCCCTCCTACGAGCAGTACTTC.

V and J are TRBV4-1 and TRBJ2-2; D is unclear. V was trimmed by 4 bases and J by 1 base, leaving 10 bases between them. CDR1 is MGHRA and CDR2 is YSYEKL in the germline V gene. The length of the CDR3 is 15 residues. This chain's CDR3 is CASSPRSGNTGELFF. For the CDR3, the DNA is TGCGCCAGCAGCCCGCGGTCGGGGAACACCGGGGAGCTGTTTTTT.

V and J are TRBV30 and TRBJ2-2, with D possibly being TRBD2 (7 bases). The CDR3 consists of 15 residues. In germline, CDR1 is GTSNPN, CDR2 SVGIG (reference sequence). Trimming left V 8 bases short and J 2 bases short, with 18 bases between. The CDR3 DNA sequence: TGTGCCGGGGAGGGGGGGGCAGGTAACACCGGGGAGCTGTTTTTT. Translation: CAGEGGAGNTGELFF.

Turning to this clone: The junction shows a germline mismatch at one end, possibly a read error. The chain recombines TRBV28 with TRBJ2-5; 14 bases match TRBD2. The CDR3 totals 16 residues. CDR1 is MDHEN, CDR2 SYDVKM, per germline. The CDR3: CAGSAPTSGRAGNQYF. In nucleotides, the CDR3 is TGTGCCGGCAGTGCGCCGACTAGCGGGAGGGCCGGAAACCAGTACTTC.

This clone was seen once. The chain couples TRBV19 to TRBJ2-7; the match to TRBD2 covers 8 bases. Germline CDR1 reads LNHDA; CDR2 reads SQIVND (reference sequence). The length of the CDR3 is 13 residues. The J segment lost 9 bases and the V segment lost 3 bases, leaving 7 bases of the junction unmatched. This CDR3 is CASSIDGRDAQYF. CDR3 bases: TGTGCCAGTAGTATCGACGGGAGGGATGCGCAGTACTTC.

This sequence joins TRBV19 and TRBJ2-3, with a tentative D call TRBD1 (5 bases). The V end was cut by 1 base, the J end by 1 base, with 9 bases between. CDR3 size: 15 residues. CDR1 LNHDA and CDR2 SQIVND come from the germline V gene (reference sequence). The CDR3 is CASSIAGQRTDTQYF. CDR3 nucleotide sequence: TGTGCCAGTAGTATAGCAGGGCAGCGCACAGATACGCAGTATTTT.

V gene TRBV27 combines with J gene TRBJ2-2; a possible D gene is TRBD2 (5 bases). The CDR3 runs to 15 residues. Germline assignment: CDR1 MNHEY and CDR2 SMNVEV (reference sequence). V lost 5 bases and J lost 2, with 12 bases in between. The CDR3 is CASSHGLPNTGELFF. For the CDR3, the DNA is TGTGCCAGCAGTCACGGACTTCCAAACACCGGGGAGCTGTTTTTT.

This chain connects TRBV10-3 to TRBJ1-5; possibly TRBD1 for D (6 bases). From germline, CDR1 is ENHRY and CDR2 SYGVKD. The CDR3 runs to 14 residues. Deletions cut 6 bases from V and 4 bases from J, with 13 bases between. The CDR3 coding sequence is TGTGCCATCAGGGGGGGGGCACCAAATCAGCCCCAGCATTTT. This encodes CAIRGGAPNQPQHF.

This chain connects TRBV9 to TRBJ2-7, with 10 bases fitting TRBD1. Germline V gives CDR1 SGDLS, CDR2 YYNGEE. V was clipped by 0 bases and J by 12 bases; unmatched bases: 6. The CDR3 loop spans 13 amino acids. The CDR3 sequence is CASSVGDRGPGYF. The CDR3 DNA sequence: TGTGCCAGCAGCGTAGGGGACAGGGGCCCAGGGTACTTC.

This clone has more than one count but fewer than ten. The J gene is TRBJ1-2, the V gene TRBV29-1; no reliable D call. In germline, CDR1 is SQVTM, CDR2 ANQGSEA. Trimming took 4 bases from V and 0 from J, leaving 6 bases between them. This CDR3 has 12 residues. As DNA, the CDR3 is TGCAGCGTTGCCGTAGCTAACTATGGCTACACCTTC. As protein: CSVAVANYGYTF.

The rearrangement uses TRBV2 and TRBJ1-4; D gene unclear. The CDR3 is 13 amino acids. Trimming cost V 2 bases and J 8 bases, with 9 bases left between them. The germline V gene has CDR1 SNHLY and CDR2 FYNNEI. In nucleotides, the CDR3 is TGTGCCAGCAGTGAAAGTGGTCAGGAAAAACTGTTTTTT. Protein: CASSESGQEKLFF.

The chain has TRBV2 and TRBJ2-3; 10 positions match TRBD2. The CDR3 length is 15 residues. CDR1 is SNHLY and CDR2 is FYNNEI in the germline V gene. The trim removed 4 bases at V and 2 bases at J, leaving 3 bases unmatched. The CDR3 here is CASSALAGHTDTQYF. The DNA of the CDR3 is TGTGCCAGCAGTGCACTAGCGGGACACACAGATACGCAGTATTTT.

The gene calls are TRBV5-1 and TRBJ2-7; 14 bases map to TRBD2. The V gene end was trimmed by 5 bases and the J gene end by 0 bases; junction bases not matched to a gene: 1. The CDR3 covers 15 residues. Per germline, CDR1 SGHRS and CDR2 YFSETQ. CDR3 DNA sequence: TGCGCCAGCAGTGGGACTAGCGGGAGCTCCTACGAGCAGTACTTC. This translates into CASSGTSGSSYEQYF.

J is TRBJ2-1 and V is TRBV7-6; the D gene is possibly TRBD2 (5 bases). Between the trimmed V and J ends, which lost 4 bases and 4 bases, there was a span of 8 bases. This CDR3 contains 13 residues. CDR1 and CDR2 (germline): SGHVS, FNYEAQ. CDR3 coding DNA: TGTGCCAGCAGCTCGACGGGATACAATGAGCAGTTCTTC. This codes for CASSSTGYNEQFF.

The chain uses TRBV5-4 and TRBJ2-1; the match to TRBD1 covers 8 bases. This CDR3 region has 14 residues. Germline V CDR1 and CDR2: SGHNT, YYREEE (reference sequence). The J segment lost 9 bases and the V segment lost 2 bases, leaving 7 bases of the junction unmatched. This CDR3 reads CASSLRAGGSEQFF. DNA of the CDR3: TGTGCCAGCAGCTTAAGGGCAGGGGGCAGTGAGCAGTTCTTC.

This clone has only one observation. Other nucleotide sequences in the sample specify the same CDR3. V usage is TRBV10-1 and J usage is TRBJ2-5; D possibly corresponds to TRBD2 (5 bases). V lost 3 bases to trimming and J lost 3 bases, with 8 bases between them. Germline CDR1 WNHNN, CDR2 SYGVQD (reference sequence). This CDR3 contains 13 residues. The CDR3: CASSEAAEETQYF. CDR3 sequence (DNA): TGCGCCAGCAGTGAAGCAGCGGAAGAGACCCAGTACTTC.

The chain has TRBV29-1 and TRBJ2-4; unclear D gene. The germline V gene encodes CDR1 SQVTM and CDR2 ANQGSEA. CDR3 length: 13 residues. The CDR3 reads CSTTGEAGNIQYF. The CDR3 DNA reads as TGCAGTACGACTGGAGAGGCTGGAAACATTCAGTACTTC. Looking up the rest from reference TRBV29-1 and TRBJ2-4 gives the full variable domain: SAVISQKPSRDICQRGTSLTIQCQVDSQVTMMFWYRQQPGQSLTLIATANQGSEATYESGFVIDKFPISRPNLTFSTLTVSNMSPEDSSIYLCSTTGEAGNIQYFGAGTRLSVL.